This T cell receptor beta chain was retrieved from a study of T cell responses to AZD1222 COVID-19 vaccine. General observations from the study: Reports say nearly half of spike-specific TCRs go after unmutated variant regions. Clonal diversity may have been underestimated in mostly white British donors. Repertoire samples came only from after the peak T cell response. Following two doses of AZD1222, Spike-specific TCR breadth and depth rose.

With respect to this clone: Its specificity is unknown.

Sequencing used immunoSEQ multiplex PCR; TCRdb keeps in-frame clones, though not all of them. The table lists tens of thousands of clones, roughly nine tenths of them singletons. Sequenced material: peripheral blood, taken on day 0 of AZD1222 vaccination. The clonotype comes from an adult in good health.

CDR3 loop: CASSLERAQNTEAFF. The CDR3 DNA reads TGCGCCAGCAGCTTGGAGAGGGCACAGAACACTGAAGCTTTCTTT. This chain connects TRBV5-1 to TRBJ1-1, with D hard to call. The germline V gene has CDR1 SGHRS and CDR2 YFSETQ. The ends were cut back, 0 bases at V and 1 base at J, with 10 bases in the middle. This CDR3 spans 15 amino acids.